Below, one TCR beta chain is given with its context. The target antigen is unknown. Sequencing targeted expressed TCRB transcripts, as all isolated RNA had been reverse transcribed. Assay used: immunoSEQ multiplex PCR; TCRdb lists only in-frame clones, some missing. The repertoire holds more than 300,000 clones, 10% to 15% seen once, with around 0.0099% in the top ten. This sample was taken from a study of beta chain features in type 1 diabetes. Study at large: Sorted cells examined across all samples numbered 95 million to 120 million.

Study observations and caveats: Moderately but significantly shorter TCRB CDR3s were found in Type 1 diabetes patients in all four CD4+ subsets.

This CDR3 region has 16 residues. The germline V gene has CDR1 SGHRS and CDR2 YFSETQ. The J segment lost 2 bases and the V segment lost 6 bases, leaving 11 bases of the junction unmatched. This sequence was found in a young woman with type 1 diabetes. Specimen: naive CD4+ T cells from blood. This chain connects TRBV5-1 to TRBJ1-2; 9 bases match TRBD1. The CDR3: CASKPPYRGRNYGYTF. In DNA, the CDR3 is TGCGCCAGCAAACCCCCTTACAGGGGGCGCAACTATGGCTACACCTTC.